A single sample is the source of the 18 T cell receptor beta chains below, sequenced in a study of cytomegalovirus exposure and HLA in healthy donors. Clones were read by immunoSEQ multiplex PCR, and TCRdb kept only the in-frame ones, dropping some. Of about 200,000 clones in the sample, around 87% were seen once. Sequencing was performed on PBMCs. Source of these receptors: a woman in her late teens or twenties in good health and CMV-seropositive.

V usage is TRBV4-1 and J usage is TRBJ1-2; D not certain. This CDR3 comprises 15 residues. Germline assignment: CDR1 MGHRA and CDR2 YSYEKL. V lost 0 bases and J 4 bases, leaving 12 bases between the germline ends. The CDR3 spells CASSQDGGSPYGYTF. As DNA, the CDR3 is TGCGCCAGCAGCCAAGATGGAGGTTCCCCCTATGGCTACACCTTC.

This chain links TRBV28 with TRBJ2-4, with TRBD1 matching over 9 bases. In germline, CDR1 is MDHEN, CDR2 SYDVKM. The CDR3 has 21 residues. The J segment lost 2 bases and the V segment lost 6 bases, leaving 23 bases of the junction unmatched. CDR3 sequence: CASSPLPRDRVNIWTKNIQYF. CDR3 coding DNA: TGTGCCAGCAGCCCGCTACCCCGGGACAGGGTGAATATTTGGACCAAAAACATTCAGTACTTC.

The chain joins TRBV5-5 to TRBJ2-7, with unresolved D. The CDR3 has 11 residues. Trimming left V 2 bases short and J 2 bases short, with 2 bases between. Germline V gene sequence: CDR1 SGHKS, CDR2 YYEKEE (reference sequence). CDR3 loop: CASSFTYEQYF. The CDR3 DNA follows: TGTGCCAGCAGCTTTACCTACGAGCAGTACTTC.

This CDR3 reads CASSWTSGSETQYF. The DNA of the CDR3 is TGTGCCAGCAGCTGGACTAGCGGGAGTGAGACCCAGTACTTC. V is TRBV9 and J is TRBJ2-5; 13 nucleotides agree with TRBD2. This CDR3 region has 14 residues. Germline V gene sequence: CDR1 SGDLS, CDR2 YYNGEE. V lost 4 bases, J lost 5 bases, and 2 bases stayed unmatched.

The chain recombines TRBV27 with TRBJ1-4; no definite D call. The CDR3 spans 15 residues. Trimming took 7 bases from V and 4 from J, leaving 16 bases between them. The germline CDR1 and CDR2 sequences are MNHEY and SMNVEV (reference sequence). For the CDR3, the DNA is TGTGCCAGCAAAAGGCCGCACGAGGGTAATGAAAAACTGTTTTTT. Translation gives CASKRPHEGNEKLFF.

This chain links TRBV28 with TRBJ1-2; tentatively, D is TRBD1 (5 bases). V was pared by 4 bases and J by 2 bases, with 14 bases between. Germline V gene data show CDR1 as MDHEN and CDR2 as SYDVKM. The CDR3 length is 15 residues. CDR3 DNA sequence: TGTGCCAGCAGTTCCCCCGGCAGGGCCAACTATGGCTACACCTTC. Protein product: CASSSPGRANYGYTF.

This clone showed up just once. V and J are TRBV28 and TRBJ2-7, with 8 bases fitting TRBD1. Germline V gives CDR1 MDHEN, CDR2 SYDVKM. This CDR3 has 14 residues. After removal of 6 bases from V and 4 bases from J, the junction contained 8 bases not matched to a gene. The CDR3 nucleotides are TGTGCCAGCAGATTGACAGGGGAAGGGTACGAGCAGTACTTC. It specifies CASRLTGEGYEQYF.

The chain joins TRBV6-5 to TRBJ1-1, with TRBD1 as a possible D gene (5 bases). This CDR3 has 15 amino acids. Between the trimmed V and J ends, which lost 0 bases and 0 bases, there was a span of 8 bases. The germline V gene has CDR1 MNHEY and CDR2 SVGAGI. DNA for the CDR3: TGTGCCAGCAGTTACTCGGGGGGGATGAACACTGAAGCTTTCTTT. Translation: CASSYSGGMNTEAFF.

The V call is TRBV28, the J call TRBJ2-6, with D uncertain. The CDR3 spans 16 residues. With 7 bases removed from V and 0 bases from J, the gap between germline ends came to 13 bases. Germline lookup yields CDR1 MDHEN and CDR2 SYDVKM. CDR3 protein: CASTPTPSSGANVLTF. CDR3 in DNA: TGTGCCAGCACCCCGACACCCAGCTCTGGGGCCAACGTCCTGACTTTC.

V and J are TRBV30 and TRBJ2-1, with D perhaps matching TRBD2 (5 bases). The V and J ends lost 1 base and 15 bases respectively, with 16 bases between them. The CDR3 extends over 12 amino acids. Looked up from germline, CDR1 is GTSNPN and CDR2 is SVGIG (reference sequence). The CDR3 nucleotides read TGTGCCTGGAGTGGACCGGGAACAGATTCGTTCTTC. Its protein product is CAWSGPGTDSFF.

V and J are TRBV29-1 and TRBJ2-7, with D perhaps TRBD2 (7 bases). This CDR3 region has 15 residues. CDR1 is SQVTM and CDR2 is ANQGSEA in the germline V gene. The V end lost 1 base, the J end lost 0 bases, and 13 bases lay between the germline ends. The CDR3 spells CSVEGGRESSYEQYF. The CDR3 DNA reads TGCAGCGTTGAAGGGGGGCGGGAGAGCTCCTACGAGCAGTACTTC.

V gene TRBV9 combines with J gene TRBJ2-2; 11 nucleotides match TRBD1. The CDR3 runs to 18 residues. The germline gives CDR1 SGDLS, CDR2 YYNGEE. Trimming removed 0 bases from V and 3 bases from J; junction bases left unmatched: 7. CDR3 sequence reads: CASSVAGQGALDTGELFF. In DNA form, the CDR3 reads TGTGCCAGCAGCGTAGCTGGACAGGGGGCGCTGGACACCGGGGAGCTGTTTTTT.

V gene TRBV7-2 combines with J gene TRBJ1-2; TRBD1 matches 8 bases. CDR1 and CDR2 from the germline V gene are SGHTA and FQGNSA. CDR3 length equals 15 residues. V lost 5 bases to trimming and J lost 8 bases; unmatched junction nucleotides: 13. The CDR3 DNA reads TGTGCCAGCAGCCCACGGACAGGGACCCTGGGGGGCTACACCTTC. This codes for CASSPRTGTLGGYTF. Drawing the rest from reference TRBV7-2 and TRBJ1-2, the complete variable domain is GAGVSQSPSNKVTEKGKDVELRCDPISGHTALYWYRQSLGQGLEFLIYFQGNSAPDKSGLPSDRFSAERTGGSVSTLTIQRTQQEDSAVYLCASSPRTGTLGGYTFGSGTRLTVV.

The V and J genes are TRBV27 and TRBJ2-7; no clear D gene. The CDR3 runs 15 residues. The germline gives CDR1 MNHEY, CDR2 SMNVEV (reference sequence). The V end was cut by 0 bases, the J end by 3 bases, with 12 bases between. The CDR3 nucleotides read TGTGCCAGCAGTTTATCCGGTCACTTAGTCTACGAGCAGTACTTC. It encodes CASSLSGHLVYEQYF.

This clone was observed a few times. The chain employs TRBV6-6 and TRBJ2-5, with TRBD2 matching over 11 bases. Trimming at V came to 2 bases and at J to 5 bases, leaving 7 bases not matched to a gene. This CDR3 region has 16 residues. Germline V CDR1 and CDR2: MNHNY, SVGAGI (reference sequence). CDR3 DNA: TGTGCCAGCAGTTACACGACTAGCGGGATATCGGAGACCCAGTACTTC. Its protein product is CASSYTTSGISETQYF.

In its sample, this clone was seen once. V usage is TRBV7-9 and J usage is TRBJ2-5; 7 bases match TRBD2. V lost 1 base to trimming and J lost 4 bases; unmatched junction nucleotides: 9. The CDR3 runs to 16 residues. Germline-derived CDR1 and CDR2 are SEHNR and FQNEAQ (reference sequence). In DNA form, the CDR3 reads TGTGCCAGCAGCTTAGAGGTGACGGCGGGAGCAGAGACCCAGTACTTC. The encoded protein is CASSLEVTAGAETQYF.

The table lists this clone with a few counts. The rearrangement joins TRBV5-6 to TRBJ1-1; 9 bases are shared with TRBD1. This CDR3 spans 17 amino acids. Germline V CDR1 and CDR2: SGHDT, YYEEEE. The junction had 12 bases not matched to a gene; V was cut back by 2 bases and J by 4 bases. The CDR3 bases are TGTGCCAGCAGCTTTGGGACAGGGTGGGGGCAGTTCACTGAAGCTTTCTTT. This translates into CASSFGTGWGQFTEAFF.

This rearrangement joins TRBV4-2 to TRBJ2-1; perhaps TRBD1 as D (6 bases). CDR1 and CDR2 (germline): LGHNA, YNFKEQ. V was shortened by 3 bases and J by 4 bases, with 16 bases between the two germline ends. The CDR3 runs to 16 residues. CDR3 nucleotide sequence: TGTGCCAGCAGCCAGTTAAACAGGGAAGGGTACAATGAGCAGTTCTTC. Translation gives CASSQLNREGYNEQFF.